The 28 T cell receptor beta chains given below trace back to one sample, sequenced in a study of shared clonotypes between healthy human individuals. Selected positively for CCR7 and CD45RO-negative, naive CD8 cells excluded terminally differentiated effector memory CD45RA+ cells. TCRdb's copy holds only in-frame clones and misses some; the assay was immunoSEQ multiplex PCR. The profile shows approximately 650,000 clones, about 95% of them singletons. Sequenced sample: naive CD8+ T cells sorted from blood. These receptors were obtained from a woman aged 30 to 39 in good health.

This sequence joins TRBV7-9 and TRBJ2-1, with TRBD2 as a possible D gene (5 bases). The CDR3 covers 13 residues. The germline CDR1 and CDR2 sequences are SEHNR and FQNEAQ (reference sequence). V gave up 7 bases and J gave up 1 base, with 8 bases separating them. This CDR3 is CASTDSSYNEQFF. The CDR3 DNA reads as TGTGCCAGCACGGACTCTTCCTACAATGAGCAGTTCTTC.

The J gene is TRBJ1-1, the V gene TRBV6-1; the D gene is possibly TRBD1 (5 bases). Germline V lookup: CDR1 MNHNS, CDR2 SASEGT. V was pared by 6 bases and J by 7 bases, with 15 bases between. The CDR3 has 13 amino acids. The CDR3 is CASSAMGDSEAFF. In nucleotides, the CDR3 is TGTGCCAGCAGCGCGATGGGAGACAGTGAAGCTTTCTTT.

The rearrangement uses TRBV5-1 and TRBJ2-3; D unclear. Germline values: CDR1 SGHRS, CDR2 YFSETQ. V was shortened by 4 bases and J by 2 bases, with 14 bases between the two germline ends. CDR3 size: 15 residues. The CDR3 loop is CASSPAGTPTDTQYF. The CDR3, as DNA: TGCGCCAGCAGCCCCGCCGGCACTCCCACAGATACGCAGTATTTT.

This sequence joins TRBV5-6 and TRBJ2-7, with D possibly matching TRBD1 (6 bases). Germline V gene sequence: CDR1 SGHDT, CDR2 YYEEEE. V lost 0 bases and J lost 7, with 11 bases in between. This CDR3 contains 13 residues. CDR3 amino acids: CASSLGGQSEQYF. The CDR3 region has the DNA TGTGCCAGCAGCTTGGGGGGACAATCGGAGCAGTACTTC.

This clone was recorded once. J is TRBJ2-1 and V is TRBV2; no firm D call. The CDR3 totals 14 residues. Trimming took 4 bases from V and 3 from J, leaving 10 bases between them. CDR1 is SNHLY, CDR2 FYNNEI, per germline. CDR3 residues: CASSVDSYYNEQFF. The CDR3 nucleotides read TGTGCCAGCAGTGTAGACTCATACTACAATGAGCAGTTCTTC.

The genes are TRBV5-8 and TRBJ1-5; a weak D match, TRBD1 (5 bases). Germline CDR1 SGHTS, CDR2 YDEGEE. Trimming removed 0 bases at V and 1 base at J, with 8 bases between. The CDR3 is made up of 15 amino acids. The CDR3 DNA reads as TGTGCCAGCAGCTTGGTGGGGGTGAGCAATCAGCCCCAGCATTTT. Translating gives CASSLVGVSNQPQHF. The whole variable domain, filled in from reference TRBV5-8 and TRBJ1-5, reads EAGVTQSPTHLIKTRGQQATLRCSPISGHTSVYWYQQALGLGLQFLLWYDEGEERNRGNFPPRFSGRQFPNYSSELNVNALELEDSALYLCASSLVGVSNQPQHFGDGTRLSIL.

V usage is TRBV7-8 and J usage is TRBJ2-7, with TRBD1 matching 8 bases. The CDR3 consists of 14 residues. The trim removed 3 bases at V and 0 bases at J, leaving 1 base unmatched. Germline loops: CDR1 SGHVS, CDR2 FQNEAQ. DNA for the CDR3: TGTGCCAGCAGCTTTACAGGGGGCTCCTACGAGCAGTACTTC. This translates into CASSFTGGSYEQYF.

The CDR3 DNA reads as TGCGCCAGCATCTACTCGGGGGGACCCTTGGGCGAGCAGTACTTC. Its protein product is CASIYSGGPLGEQYF. V usage is TRBV4-1 and J usage is TRBJ2-7; 7 bases map to TRBD2. The CDR3 is 15 residues long. Germline CDR1 and CDR2: MGHRA and YSYEKL. V lost 7 bases to trimming and J lost 6 bases; unmatched junction nucleotides: 15.

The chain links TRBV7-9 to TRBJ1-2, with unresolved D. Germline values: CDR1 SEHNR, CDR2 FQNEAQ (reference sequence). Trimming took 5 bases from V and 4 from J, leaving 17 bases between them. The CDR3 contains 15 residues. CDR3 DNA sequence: TGTGCCAGCAGCACCGAGACCGGACGGACCTATGGCTACACCTTC. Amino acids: CASSTETGRTYGYTF.

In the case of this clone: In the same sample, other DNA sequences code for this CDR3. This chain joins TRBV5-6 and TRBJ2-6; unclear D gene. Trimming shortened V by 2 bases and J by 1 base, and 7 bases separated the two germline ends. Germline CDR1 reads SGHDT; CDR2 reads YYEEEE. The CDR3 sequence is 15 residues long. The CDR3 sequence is CASSFWGSGANVLTF. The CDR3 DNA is TGTGCCAGCAGCTTTTGGGGTTCTGGGGCCAACGTCCTGACTTTC.

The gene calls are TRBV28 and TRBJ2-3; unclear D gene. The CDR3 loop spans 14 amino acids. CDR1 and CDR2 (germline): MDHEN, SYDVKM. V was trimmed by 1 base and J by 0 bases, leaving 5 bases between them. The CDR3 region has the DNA TGTGCCAGCAGTTTATTTGGGAGCACAGATACGCAGTATTTT. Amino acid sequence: CASSLFGSTDTQYF. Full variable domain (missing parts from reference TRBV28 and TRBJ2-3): DVKVTQSSRYLVKRTGEKVFLECVQDMDHENMFWYRQDPGLGLRLIYFSYDVKMKEKGDIPEGYSVSREKKERFSLILESASTNQTSMYLCASSLFGSTDTQYFGPGTRLTVL.

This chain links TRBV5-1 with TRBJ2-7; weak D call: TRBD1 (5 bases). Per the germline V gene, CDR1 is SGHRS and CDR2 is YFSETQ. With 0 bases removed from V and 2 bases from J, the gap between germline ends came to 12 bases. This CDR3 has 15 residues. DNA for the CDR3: TGCGCCAGCAGCTTGGGTGGCAGGGATGCCTACGAGCAGTACTTC. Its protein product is CASSLGGRDAYEQYF.

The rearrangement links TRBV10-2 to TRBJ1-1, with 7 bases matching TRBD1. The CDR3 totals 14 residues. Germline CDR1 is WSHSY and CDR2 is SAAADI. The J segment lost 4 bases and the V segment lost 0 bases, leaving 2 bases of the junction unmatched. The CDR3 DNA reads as TGCGCCAGCAGTGAGTCAGGGGGCAGCACTGAAGCTTTCTTT. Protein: CASSESGGSTEAFF.

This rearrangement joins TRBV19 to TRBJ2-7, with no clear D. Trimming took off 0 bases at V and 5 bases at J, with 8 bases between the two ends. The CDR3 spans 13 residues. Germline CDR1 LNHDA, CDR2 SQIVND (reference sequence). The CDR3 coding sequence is TGTGCCAGTAGTATAGACGGACCCAACGAGCAGTACTTC. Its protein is CASSIDGPNEQYF.

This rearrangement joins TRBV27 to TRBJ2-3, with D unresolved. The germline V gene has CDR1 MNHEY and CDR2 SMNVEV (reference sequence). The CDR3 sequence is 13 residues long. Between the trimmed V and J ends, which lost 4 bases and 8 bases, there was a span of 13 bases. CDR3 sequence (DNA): TGTGCCAGCAGTTGGGGATCCGCGGCTACGCAGTATTTT. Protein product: CASSWGSAATQYF.

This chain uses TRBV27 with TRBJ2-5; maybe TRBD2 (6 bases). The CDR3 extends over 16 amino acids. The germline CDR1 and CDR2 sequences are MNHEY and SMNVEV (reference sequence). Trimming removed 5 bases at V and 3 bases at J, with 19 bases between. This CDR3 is CASSPGLPIAEETQYF. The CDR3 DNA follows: TGTGCCAGCAGTCCCGGCCTCCCGATAGCGGAAGAGACCCAGTACTTC.

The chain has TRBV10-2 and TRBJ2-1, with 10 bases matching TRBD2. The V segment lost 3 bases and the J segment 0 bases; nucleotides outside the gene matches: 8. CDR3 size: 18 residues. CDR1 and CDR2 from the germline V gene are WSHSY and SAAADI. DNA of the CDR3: TGCGCCAGCAGTGACTCAGGGACTAGCGCGAGCTCCTACAATGAGCAGTTCTTC. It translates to CASSDSGTSASSYNEQFF.

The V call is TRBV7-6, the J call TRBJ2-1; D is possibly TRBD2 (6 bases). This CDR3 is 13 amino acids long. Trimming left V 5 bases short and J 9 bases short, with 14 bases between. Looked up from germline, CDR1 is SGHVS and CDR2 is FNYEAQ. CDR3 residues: CASSPTNGGEQFF. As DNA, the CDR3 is TGTGCCAGCAGCCCAACCAACGGGGGTGAGCAGTTCTTC.

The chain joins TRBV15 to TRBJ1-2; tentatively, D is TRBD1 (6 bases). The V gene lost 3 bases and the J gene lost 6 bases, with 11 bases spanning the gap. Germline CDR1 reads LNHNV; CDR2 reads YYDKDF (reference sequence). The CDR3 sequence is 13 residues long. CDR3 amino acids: CATSSGTLHGYTF. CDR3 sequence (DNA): TGTGCCACCAGCAGCGGGACATTACATGGCTACACCTTC.

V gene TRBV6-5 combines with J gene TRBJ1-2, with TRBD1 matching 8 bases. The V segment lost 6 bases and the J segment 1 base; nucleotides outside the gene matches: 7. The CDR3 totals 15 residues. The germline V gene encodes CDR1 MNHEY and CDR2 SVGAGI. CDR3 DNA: TGTGCCAGCAGCTCACGGACAGGGAATAACTATGGCTACACCTTC. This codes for CASSSRTGNNYGYTF.

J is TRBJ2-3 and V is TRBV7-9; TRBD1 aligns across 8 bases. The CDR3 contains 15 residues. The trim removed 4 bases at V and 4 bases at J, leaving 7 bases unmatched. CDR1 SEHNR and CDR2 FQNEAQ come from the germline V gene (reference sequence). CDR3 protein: CASSSGQGSADTQYF. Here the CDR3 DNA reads TGTGCCAGCAGCTCCGGACAGGGTAGCGCAGATACGCAGTATTTT. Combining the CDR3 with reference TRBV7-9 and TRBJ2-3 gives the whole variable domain DTGVSQNPRHKITKRGQNVTFRCDPISEHNRLYWYRQTLGQGPEFLTYFQNEAQLEKSRLLSDRFSAERPKGSFSTLEIQRTEQGDSAMYLCASSSGQGSADTQYFGPGTRLTVL.

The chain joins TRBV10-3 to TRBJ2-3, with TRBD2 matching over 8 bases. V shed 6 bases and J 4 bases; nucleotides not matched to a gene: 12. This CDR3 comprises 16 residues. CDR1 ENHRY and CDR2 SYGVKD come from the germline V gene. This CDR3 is CAISRGGRTISDTQYF. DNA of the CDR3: TGTGCCATCAGCAGGGGCGGGAGGACGATCTCAGATACGCAGTATTTT.

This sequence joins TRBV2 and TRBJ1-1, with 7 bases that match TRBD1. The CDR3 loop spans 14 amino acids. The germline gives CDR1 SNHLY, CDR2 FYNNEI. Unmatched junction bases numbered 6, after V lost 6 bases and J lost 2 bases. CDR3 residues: CASRGTEFNTEAFF. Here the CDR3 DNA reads TGTGCCAGCAGGGGGACAGAATTTAACACTGAAGCTTTCTTT.

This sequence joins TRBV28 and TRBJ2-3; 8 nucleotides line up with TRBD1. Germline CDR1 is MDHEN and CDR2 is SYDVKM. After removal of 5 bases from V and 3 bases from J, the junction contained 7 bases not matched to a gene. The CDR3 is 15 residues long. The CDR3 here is CASSIQGEKTDTQYF. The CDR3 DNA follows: TGTGCCAGCAGTATACAGGGGGAGAAGACAGATACGCAGTATTTT.

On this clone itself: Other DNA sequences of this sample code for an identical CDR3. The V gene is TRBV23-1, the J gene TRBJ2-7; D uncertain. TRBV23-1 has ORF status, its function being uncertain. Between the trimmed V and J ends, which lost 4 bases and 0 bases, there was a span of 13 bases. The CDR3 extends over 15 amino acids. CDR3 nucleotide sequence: TGCGCCAGCAGTCCGGGCCCAGGCCGCTCCTACGAGCAGTACTTC. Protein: CASSPGPGRSYEQYF.

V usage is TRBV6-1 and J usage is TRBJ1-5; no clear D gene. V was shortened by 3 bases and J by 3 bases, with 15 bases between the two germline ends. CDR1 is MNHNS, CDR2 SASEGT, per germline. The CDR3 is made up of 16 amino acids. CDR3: CASSDYGWQINQPQHF. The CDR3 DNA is TGTGCCAGCAGTGACTACGGGTGGCAGATCAATCAGCCCCAGCATTTT.

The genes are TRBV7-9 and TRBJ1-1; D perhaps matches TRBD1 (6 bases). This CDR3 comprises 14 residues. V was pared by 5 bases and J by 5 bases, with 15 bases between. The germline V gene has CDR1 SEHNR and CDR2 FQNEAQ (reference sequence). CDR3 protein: CASSPGGWGTEAFF. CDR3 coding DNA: TGTGCCAGCAGCCCGGGGGGCTGGGGGACTGAAGCTTTCTTT.

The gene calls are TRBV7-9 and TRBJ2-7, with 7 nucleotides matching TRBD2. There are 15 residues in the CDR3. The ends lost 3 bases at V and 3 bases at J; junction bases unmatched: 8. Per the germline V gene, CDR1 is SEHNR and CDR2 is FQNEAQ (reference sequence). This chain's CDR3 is CASSLYSAGFYEQYF. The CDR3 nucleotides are TGTGCCAGCAGCTTGTATTCAGCGGGGTTCTACGAGCAGTACTTC.